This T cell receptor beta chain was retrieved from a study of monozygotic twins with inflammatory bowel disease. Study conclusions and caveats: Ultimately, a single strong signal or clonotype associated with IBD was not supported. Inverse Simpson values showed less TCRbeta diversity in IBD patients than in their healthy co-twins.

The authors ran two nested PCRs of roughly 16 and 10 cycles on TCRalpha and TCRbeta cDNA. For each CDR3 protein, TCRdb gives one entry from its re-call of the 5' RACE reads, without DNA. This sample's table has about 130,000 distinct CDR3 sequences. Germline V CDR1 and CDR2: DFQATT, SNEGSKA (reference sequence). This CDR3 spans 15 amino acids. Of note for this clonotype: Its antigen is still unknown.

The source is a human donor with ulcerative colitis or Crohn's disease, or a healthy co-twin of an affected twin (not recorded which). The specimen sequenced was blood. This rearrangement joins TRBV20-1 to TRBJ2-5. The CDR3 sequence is CSARVDNRGSGTQYF.